The 23 T cell receptor beta chains in this list originate from one sample, sequenced in a study of CD8+ T cells in alopecia areata. Extraction of RNA preceded its reverse transcription into cDNA, which served as the sequencing template. Method: immunoSEQ multiplex PCR; TCRdb's copy keeps in-frame clones and lacks some. The data contain some 190,000 clones, approximately 50% of them singletons. Treatment described: oral pan-JAK inhibitor, 5-10 mg twice daily. Sequencing used CD8+ T cells sorted from blood, obtained at approximately week 52, from a patient treated with tofacitinib. The receptor set was obtained from a human donor with alopecia areata.

A word on this clone: This CDR3 is also generated by other DNA sequences in the sample. The CDR3 region has the DNA TGTGCCTGGAGTGTGACTGGCTACAATGAGCAGTTCTTC. Translated, it gives CAWSVTGYNEQFF. The chain carries TRBV30 and TRBJ2-1; D not resolved. CDR1 and CDR2 (germline): GTSNPN, SVGIG (reference sequence). Deletions cut 0 bases from V and 3 bases from J, with 6 bases between. The CDR3 runs to 13 residues.

This clone is a singleton in its sample. The genes are TRBV30 and TRBJ1-1; TRBD1 matches at 7 bases. This CDR3 spans 14 amino acids. J was trimmed by 6 bases and V by 0 bases; bases with no gene match: 7. Germline V gives CDR1 GTSNPN, CDR2 SVGIG (reference sequence). The CDR3 DNA follows: TGTGCCTGGAGTGTACTAGAGGGGGCTTCTGAAGCTTTCTTT. This codes for CAWSVLEGASEAFF.

The chain is built from TRBV29-1 and TRBJ2-1, with 11 bases lining up with TRBD1. Trimming cost V 6 bases and J 6 bases; bases outside gene matches: 7. Germline CDR1 reads SQVTM; CDR2 reads ANQGSEA. CDR3 size: 14 residues. The CDR3 bases are TGCAGCGTCGGGGACAGGGGGGCATTCAATGAGCAGTTCTTC. Its protein product is CSVGDRGAFNEQFF.

This clone is classed as medium-sized (0.01 to 0.1%). The gene calls are TRBV7-8 and TRBJ1-2, with 7 bases fitting TRBD1. Trimming at V came to 2 bases and at J to 4 bases, leaving 10 bases not matched to a gene. The CDR3 has 16 amino acids. Germline V gives CDR1 SGHVS, CDR2 FQNEAQ. The CDR3 loop reads CASSLIRRGLSYGYTF. The CDR3 nucleotides read TGTGCCAGCAGCTTAATCCGAAGGGGGCTTAGCTATGGCTACACCTTC.

This clone came up a few times. The rearrangement uses TRBV4-1 and TRBJ1-5; TRBD1 agrees at 10 bases. The ends lost 4 bases at V and 3 bases at J; junction bases unmatched: 6. This CDR3 comprises 16 residues. CDR1 is MGHRA and CDR2 is YSYEKL in the germline V gene. The CDR3 DNA follows: TGCGCCAGCAGCCCAAGACAGGGGGCCTACAATCAGCCCCAGCATTTT. It codes for CASSPRQGAYNQPQHF.

The rearrangement uses TRBV4-3 and TRBJ2-1; weak D call: TRBD2 (5 bases). V was trimmed by 0 bases and J by 6 bases, leaving 12 bases between them. The germline V gene encodes CDR1 LGHNA and CDR2 YSLEER. This CDR3 is built from 15 residues. The CDR3 loop is CASSQEWTPLNEQFF. Here the CDR3 DNA reads TGCGCCAGCAGCCAAGAATGGACTCCTCTCAATGAGCAGTTCTTC.

Comment on this clone: This same CDR3 is encoded by further DNA sequences in the sample. J is TRBJ1-2 and V is TRBV7-9; 7 positions match TRBD1. CDR1 and CDR2 from the germline V gene are SEHNR and FQNEAQ (reference sequence). This CDR3 is 14 amino acids long. V lost 5 bases and J lost 5; bases outside the gene matches: 8. The CDR3 bases are TGTGCCAGCAGCCCTCCGACAGGGCCATATGGCTACACCTTC. Protein: CASSPPTGPYGYTF.

This clone was counted between two and nine times. V usage is TRBV4-2 and J usage is TRBJ2-7, with 8 bases that match TRBD2. The CDR3 is made up of 14 amino acids. Germline trimming cut 0 bases from V and 6 bases from J; bases unmatched to any gene: 4. Germline V lookup: CDR1 LGHNA, CDR2 YNFKEQ. CDR3: CASSQDGLALEQYF. In DNA form, the CDR3 reads TGTGCCAGCAGCCAAGATGGACTAGCTCTCGAGCAGTACTTC.

V usage is TRBV30 and J usage is TRBJ1-3, with D uncertain. The CDR3 length is 17 residues. Germline V gene data show CDR1 as GTSNPN and CDR2 as SVGIG (reference sequence). The V and J ends lost 0 bases and 4 bases respectively, with 19 bases between them. The CDR3 DNA sequence: TGTGCCTGGAGTGTACGGTCCAGACCCTGGGGAGGAAACACCATATATTTT. It codes for CAWSVRSRPWGGNTIYF.

Details on this clone: One end of the junction is discordant with germline, which a read error may explain. This chain uses TRBV13 with TRBJ2-6, with no clear D. The CDR3 extends over 15 amino acids. Germline CDR1 reads PRHDT; CDR2 reads FYEKMQ (reference sequence). The CDR3 nucleotides read TGTGCCAGCAGCATAGGTTTCTCTGGGGCCAACGTCCTGACTTTC. Protein product: CASSIGFSGANVLTF.

Remarks on this clone: The germline gene is not matched at one end of the junction; a read error may be the cause. V and J are TRBV7-9 and TRBJ2-4; tentative D call: TRBD2 (5 bases). This CDR3 contains 12 residues. Germline values: CDR1 SEHNR, CDR2 FQNEAQ (reference sequence). CDR3 amino acids: CASWGAENIQYF. CDR3 sequence (DNA): TGTGCCAGCTGGGGAGCCGAAAACATTCAGTACTTC.

This rearrangement joins TRBV30 to TRBJ2-3, with TRBD2 matching over 9 bases. V trimming: 7 bases; J trimming: 2 bases; junction bases outside the gene matches: 7. Germline CDR1 is GTSNPN and CDR2 is SVGIG (reference sequence). This CDR3 spans 14 amino acids. The DNA for the CDR3 is TGTGCCTCCGAAACTAGCGGGTACACAGATACGCAGTATTTT. Protein product: CASETSGYTDTQYF.

V and J are TRBV27 and TRBJ2-7; no firm D call. V was clipped by 2 bases and J by 4 bases, with 12 bases between them. The germline V gene encodes CDR1 MNHEY and CDR2 SMNVEV (reference sequence). This CDR3 has 14 amino acids. CDR3 bases: TGTGCCAGCAGTTTAAGACACCCCGGGTACGAGCAGTACTTC. It is translated as CASSLRHPGYEQYF.

This chain links TRBV30 with TRBJ2-3; D might be TRBD2 (5 bases). The germline V gene encodes CDR1 GTSNPN and CDR2 SVGIG (reference sequence). The CDR3 covers 11 residues. V dropped 2 bases and J dropped 6 bases, with 6 bases sitting between them. The CDR3 DNA is TGTGCCTGGAGTTCGGGGGATACGCAGTATTTT. Translating gives CAWSSGDTQYF.

The chain couples TRBV6-6 to TRBJ1-6, with TRBD1 matching 7 bases. Germline loops: CDR1 MNHNY, CDR2 SVGAGI (reference sequence). Trimming at V came to 6 bases and at J to 6 bases, leaving 8 bases not matched to a gene. This CDR3 has 15 amino acids. DNA for the CDR3: TGTGCCAGCAGACCCCGGGACAGATTTAATTCACCCCTCCACTTT. This sequence encodes CASRPRDRFNSPLHF.

The chain couples TRBV10-3 to TRBJ1-2; no clear D. The ends were cut back, 2 bases at V and 5 bases at J, with 12 bases in the middle. The CDR3 is 14 amino acids. CDR1 is ENHRY, CDR2 SYGVKD, per germline. The DNA for the CDR3 is TGTGCCATCAGTGAGGGAGGGCCTGGTTATGGCTACACCTTC. It translates to CAISEGGPGYGYTF.

J is TRBJ2-5 and V is TRBV7-9, with TRBD2 identical over 14 bases. Losses at the gene ends were 5 bases for V and 7 bases for J; bases not matched to a gene: 9. This CDR3 comprises 16 residues. Looked up from germline, CDR1 is SEHNR and CDR2 is FQNEAQ (reference sequence). The CDR3 bases are TGTGCCAGCAGCGAGGGACTAGCGGGGGACCCAGGGACCCAGTACTTC. Its translation: CASSEGLAGDPGTQYF.

In its sample, this clone was seen a few times. The CDR3 nucleotides are TGTGCCAGCAGCTTTTGGGATAGCAATCAGCCCCAGCATTTT. Protein sequence: CASSFWDSNQPQHF. The chain couples TRBV5-6 to TRBJ1-5; no reliable D call. Trimming cost V 2 bases and J 0 bases, with 6 bases left between them. Per the germline V gene, CDR1 is SGHDT and CDR2 is YYEEEE. The CDR3 spans 14 residues.

The CDR3 here is CASSYRSSGEQNIQYF. CDR3 bases: TGTGCCAGCAGTTACAGGTCTAGCGGGGAACAAAACATTCAGTACTTC. The chain carries TRBV6-5 and TRBJ2-4; 9 nucleotides line up with TRBD2. Trimming took 2 bases from V and 5 from J; bases not matched to a gene: 7. Germline V gene data show CDR1 as MNHEY and CDR2 as SVGAGI. The CDR3 totals 16 residues.

This clone appeared a few times. This chain joins TRBV7-8 and TRBJ2-1, with D maybe TRBD1 (6 bases). Between the trimmed V and J ends, which lost 1 base and 6 bases, there was a span of 22 bases. Germline V gives CDR1 SGHVS, CDR2 FQNEAQ. The CDR3 has 18 amino acids. The chain's CDR3 is CASSLEWGLKRRINEQFF. CDR3 in DNA: TGTGCCAGCAGCTTAGAATGGGGGCTGAAACGGCGGATCAATGAGCAGTTCTTC. Full variable domain (remainder filled in from reference TRBV7-8 and TRBJ2-1): GAGVSQSPRYKVAKRGQDVALRCDPISGHVSLFWYQQALGQGPEFLTYFQNEAQLDKSGLPSDRFFAERPEGSVSTLKIQRTQQEDSAVYLCASSLEWGLKRRINEQFFGPGTRLTVL.

The chain joins TRBV5-1 to TRBJ2-1; 10 bases map to TRBD2. Germline V CDR1 and CDR2: SGHRS, YFSETQ. Trimming at V came to 0 bases and at J to 10 bases, leaving 7 bases not matched to a gene. The CDR3 has 15 residues. In DNA form, the CDR3 reads TGCGCCAGCAGCTTGGTACTAGCGGGGAGCCGGGAGCAGTTCTTC. It codes for CASSLVLAGSREQFF.

This chain joins TRBV19 and TRBJ1-5; tentative D call: TRBD1 (6 bases). Trimming removed 7 bases from V and 3 bases from J, with 19 bases in between. Germline loops: CDR1 LNHDA, CDR2 SQIVND (reference sequence). The CDR3 contains 16 residues. The chain's CDR3 is CASTVRGGGYNQPQHF. CDR3 in DNA: TGTGCCAGTACCGTCCGAGGGGGAGGATACAATCAGCCCCAGCATTTT.

This clone was observed a few times. The chain uses TRBV6-1 and TRBJ1-5; possibly TRBD1 for D (6 bases). V lost 4 bases to trimming and J lost 7 bases, with 14 bases between them. The CDR3 extends over 14 amino acids. In germline, CDR1 is MNHNS, CDR2 SASEGT. The DNA for the CDR3 is TGTGCCAGCAGTGTACAGGGATCCAGGCAGCCCCAGCATTTT. Its protein product is CASSVQGSRQPQHF.